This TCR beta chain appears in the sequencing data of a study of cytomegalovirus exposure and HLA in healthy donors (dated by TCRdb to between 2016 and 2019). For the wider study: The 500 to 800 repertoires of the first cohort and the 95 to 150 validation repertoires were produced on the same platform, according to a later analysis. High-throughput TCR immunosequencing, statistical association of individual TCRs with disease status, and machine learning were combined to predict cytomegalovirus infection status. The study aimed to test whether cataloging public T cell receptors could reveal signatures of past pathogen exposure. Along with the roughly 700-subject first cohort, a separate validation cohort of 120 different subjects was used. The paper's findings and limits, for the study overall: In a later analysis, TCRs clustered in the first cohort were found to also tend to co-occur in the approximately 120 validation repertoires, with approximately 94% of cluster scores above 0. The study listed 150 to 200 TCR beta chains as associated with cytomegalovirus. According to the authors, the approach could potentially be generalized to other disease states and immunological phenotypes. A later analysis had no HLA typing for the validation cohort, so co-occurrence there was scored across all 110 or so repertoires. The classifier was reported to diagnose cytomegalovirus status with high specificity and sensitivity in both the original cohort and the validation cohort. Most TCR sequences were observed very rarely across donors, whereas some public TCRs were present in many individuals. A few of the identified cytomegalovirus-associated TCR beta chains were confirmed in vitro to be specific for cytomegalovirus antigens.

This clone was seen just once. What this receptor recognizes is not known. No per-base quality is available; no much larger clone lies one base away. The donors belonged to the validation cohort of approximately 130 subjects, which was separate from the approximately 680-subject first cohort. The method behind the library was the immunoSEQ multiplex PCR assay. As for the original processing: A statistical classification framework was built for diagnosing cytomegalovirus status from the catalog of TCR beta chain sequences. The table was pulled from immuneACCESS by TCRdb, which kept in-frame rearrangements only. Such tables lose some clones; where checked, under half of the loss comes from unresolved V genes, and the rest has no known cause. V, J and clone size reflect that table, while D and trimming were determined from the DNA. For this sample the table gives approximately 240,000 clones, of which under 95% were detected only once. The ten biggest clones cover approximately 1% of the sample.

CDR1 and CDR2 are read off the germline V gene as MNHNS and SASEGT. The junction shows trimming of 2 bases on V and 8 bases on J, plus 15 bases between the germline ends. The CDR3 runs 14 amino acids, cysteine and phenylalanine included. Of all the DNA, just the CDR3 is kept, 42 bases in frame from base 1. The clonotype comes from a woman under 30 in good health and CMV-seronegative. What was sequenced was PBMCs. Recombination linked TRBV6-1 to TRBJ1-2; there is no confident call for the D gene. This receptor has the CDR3 CASSETVSTGGYTF. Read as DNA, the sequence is TGTGCCAGCAGTGAAACAGTCTCCACGGGGGGCTACACCTTC.